The 14 T cell receptor beta chains presented below share a single source sample, sequenced in a study of T cells in tuberculosis. Time point here: new active TB diagnosis, blood taken before or within 7 days of starting treatment. Generated by immunoSEQ multiplex PCR, the TCRdb table keeps only in-frame clones and is missing some. The sample has over 25,000 clones; just over 90% are singletons. Sequences were derived from PBMCs, sampled at tuberculosis diagnosis. All receptors derive from an adult with tuberculosis. Some clones in this sample may be carry-over from other donors' samples.

The chain links TRBV30 to TRBJ1-2; D call uncertain. The length of the CDR3 is 15 residues. Trimming shortened V by 3 bases and J by 2 bases, and 16 bases separated the two germline ends. Germline values: CDR1 GTSNPN, CDR2 SVGIG (reference sequence). CDR3 region: CAWRAGRRFNYGYTF. Written as DNA, the CDR3 is TGTGCCTGGAGGGCGGGCAGGCGTTTCAACTATGGCTACACCTTC.

The genes are TRBV6-5 and TRBJ2-7, with D maybe TRBD2 (5 bases). The ends were cut back, 5 bases at V and 2 bases at J, with 13 bases in the middle. CDR3 length: 14 residues. Germline loops: CDR1 MNHEY, CDR2 SVGAGI. The DNA of the CDR3 is TGTGCCAGCAGTCCCGGACTGAAAACCTACGAGCAGTACTTC. Its translation is CASSPGLKTYEQYF.

The chain is built from TRBV5-1 and TRBJ2-3, with 7 bases that match TRBD2. This CDR3 spans 17 amino acids. Germline-derived CDR1 and CDR2 are SGHRS and YFSETQ. The V gene end was trimmed by 6 bases and the J gene end by 2 bases; junction bases not matched to a gene: 15. DNA for the CDR3: TGCGCCAGCACCTACGGGGGGATTTGGACACACACAGATACGCAGTATTTT. It encodes CASTYGGIWTHTDTQYF.

This chain connects TRBV9 to TRBJ2-7; 9 bases are shared with TRBD2. Per the germline V gene, CDR1 is SGDLS and CDR2 is YYNGEE. Trimming at V came to 0 bases and at J to 5 bases, leaving 9 bases not matched to a gene. This CDR3 has 16 amino acids. The DNA for the CDR3 is TGTGCCAGCAGCGTAGGGAGGGTAGCGGGGGACCACGAGCAGTACTTC. This encodes CASSVGRVAGDHEQYF. The full variable domain, its missing parts supplied by reference TRBV9 and TRBJ2-7, is DSGVTQTPKHLITATGQRVTLRCSPRSGDLSVYWYQQSLDQGLQFLIQYYNGEERAKGNILERFSAQQFPDLHSELNLSSLELGDSALYFCASSVGRVAGDHEQYFGPGTRLTVT.

In DNA form, the CDR3 reads TGTGCCAGTAGTTTGGACAGGGGGACCTCTGGAAACACCATATATTTT. Protein sequence: CASSLDRGTSGNTIYF. V is TRBV19 and J is TRBJ1-3; 10 bases map to TRBD1. V trimming: 5 bases; J trimming: 0 bases; junction bases outside the gene matches: 4. The germline gives CDR1 LNHDA, CDR2 SQIVND (reference sequence). The CDR3 spans 16 residues. Together with reference TRBV19 and TRBJ1-3, the CDR3 gives the full variable domain: DGGITQSPKYLFRKEGQNVTLSCEQNLNHDAMYWYRQDPGQGLRLIYYSQIVNDFQKGDIAEGYSVSREKKESFPLTVTSAQKNPTAFYLCASSLDRGTSGNTIYFGEGSWLTVV.

The chain carries TRBV9 and TRBJ2-1; 7 bases agree with TRBD1. After removal of 0 bases from V and 9 bases from J, the junction contained 6 bases not matched to a gene. CDR3 length: 14 amino acids. CDR1 is SGDLS, CDR2 YYNGEE, per germline. The CDR3 region has the DNA TGTGCCAGCAGCGTAGAGACAGCAGGGGGTGAGCAGTTCTTC. Encoded protein: CASSVETAGGEQFF.

In its sample, this clone was seen a few times. The chain employs TRBV5-4 and TRBJ1-2; 9 positions match TRBD1. The V and J ends lost 5 bases and 5 bases, in that order; junction bases with no gene match: 10. Germline CDR1 and CDR2: SGHNT and YYREEE (reference sequence). This CDR3 spans 15 amino acids. CDR3 DNA sequence: TGTGCCAGCAGGCCGGGACAGGGACAGGAGTATGGCTACACCTTC. Its translation is CASRPGQGQEYGYTF.

This clone was found a few times. This chain connects TRBV4-2 to TRBJ2-2; D perhaps matches TRBD2 (5 bases). The CDR3 runs to 15 residues. With 1 base removed from V and 4 bases from J, the gap between germline ends came to 10 bases. Per the germline V gene, CDR1 is LGHNA and CDR2 is YNFKEQ. The CDR3: CASSQAPDSTGELFF. In DNA, the CDR3 is TGTGCCAGCAGCCAAGCTCCGGACTCCACCGGGGAGCTGTTTTTT.

This chain joins TRBV7-9 and TRBJ1-5, with no clear D. V was cut by 7 bases and J by 2 bases, with 18 bases left in between. The CDR3 is 16 residues long. Germline assignment: CDR1 SEHNR and CDR2 FQNEAQ (reference sequence). The CDR3 is CASTGDGGRGNQPQHF. In DNA form, the CDR3 reads TGTGCCAGCACCGGAGACGGAGGGAGGGGCAATCAGCCCCAGCATTTT. The full variable domain, with the rest looked up from reference TRBV7-9 and TRBJ1-5, is DTGVSQNPRHKITKRGQNVTFRCDPISEHNRLYWYRQTLGQGPEFLTYFQNEAQLEKSRLLSDRFSAERPKGSFSTLEIQRTEQGDSAMYLCASTGDGGRGNQPQHFGDGTRLSIL.

CDR3 sequence reads: CASSIVVGSAQPQHF. The CDR3 DNA reads as TGTGCCAGTAGTATCGTTGTGGGGAGCGCTCAGCCCCAGCATTTT. V and J are TRBV19 and TRBJ1-5; D unclear. V dropped 3 bases and J dropped 6 bases, with 15 bases sitting between them. Germline lookup yields CDR1 LNHDA and CDR2 SQIVND (reference sequence). CDR3 length: 15 amino acids.

The CDR3 spells CASSPPPQGTYNEQFF. The CDR3 coding sequence is TGTGCCAGCAGCCCCCCCCCACAGGGTACCTACAATGAGCAGTTCTTC. The rearrangement joins TRBV7-6 to TRBJ2-1, with a weak D call TRBD1 (6 bases). Germline-derived CDR1 and CDR2 are SGHVS and FNYEAQ. The CDR3 spans 16 residues. Trimming stripped 5 bases from V and 2 bases from J, with 16 bases between.

This clone was seen a handful of times. The chain has TRBV5-1 and TRBJ2-3; 7 nucleotides line up with TRBD1. CDR1 SGHRS and CDR2 YFSETQ come from the germline V gene. V lost 6 bases to trimming and J lost 0 bases; unmatched junction nucleotides: 10. The CDR3 covers 16 residues. The CDR3, as DNA: TGCGCCAGCAATCTCGGGACAGCACTTAGCACAGATACGCAGTATTTT. Residues: CASNLGTALSTDTQYF.

The rearrangement uses TRBV7-2 and TRBJ1-2; 9 positions agree with TRBD1. Per the germline V gene, CDR1 is SGHTA and CDR2 is FQGNSA. The CDR3 runs to 19 residues. J gave up 4 bases and V 1 base, and 16 bases lay outside the gene matches. For the CDR3, the DNA is TGTGCCAGCAGCTTAGGACCGGGGACAGGGTCCTTTGGGGCCTATGGCTACACCTTC. It codes for CASSLGPGTGSFGAYGYTF.

This clone was counted once. V is TRBV27 and J is TRBJ1-5; 8 positions agree with TRBD1. The CDR3 consists of 12 residues. The germline V gene has CDR1 MNHEY and CDR2 SMNVEV (reference sequence). V lost 6 bases and J lost 6; bases outside the gene matches: 1. Here the CDR3 DNA reads TGTGCCAGCAGGACAGGGGCTCAGCCCCAGCATTTT. Translation: CASRTGAQPQHF.